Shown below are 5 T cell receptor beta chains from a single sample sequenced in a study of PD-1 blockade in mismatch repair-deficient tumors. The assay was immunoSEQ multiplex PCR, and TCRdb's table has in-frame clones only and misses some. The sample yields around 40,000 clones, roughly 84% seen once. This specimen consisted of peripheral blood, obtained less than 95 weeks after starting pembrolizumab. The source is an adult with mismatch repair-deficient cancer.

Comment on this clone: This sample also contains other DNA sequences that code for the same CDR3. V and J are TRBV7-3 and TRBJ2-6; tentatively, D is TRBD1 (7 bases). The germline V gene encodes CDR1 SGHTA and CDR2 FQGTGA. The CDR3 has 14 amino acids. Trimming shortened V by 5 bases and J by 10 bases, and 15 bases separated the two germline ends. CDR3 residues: CASSRDSGYNVLTF. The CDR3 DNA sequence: TGTGCCAGCAGCCGGGACAGCGGGTATAACGTCCTGACTTTC.

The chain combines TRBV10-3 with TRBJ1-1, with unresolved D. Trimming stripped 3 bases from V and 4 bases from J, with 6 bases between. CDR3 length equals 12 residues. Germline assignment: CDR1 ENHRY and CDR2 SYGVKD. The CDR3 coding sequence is TGTGCCATCAGTGATTTGCGCACTGAAGCTTTCTTT. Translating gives CAISDLRTEAFF.

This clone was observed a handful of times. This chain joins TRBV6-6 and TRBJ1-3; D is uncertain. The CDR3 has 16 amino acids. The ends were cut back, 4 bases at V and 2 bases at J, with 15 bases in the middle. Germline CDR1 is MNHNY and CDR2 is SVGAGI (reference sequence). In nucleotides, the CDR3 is TGTGCCAGCAGTTCTTTGACATCAGTGGCTGGAAACACCATATATTTT. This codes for CASSSLTSVAGNTIYF.

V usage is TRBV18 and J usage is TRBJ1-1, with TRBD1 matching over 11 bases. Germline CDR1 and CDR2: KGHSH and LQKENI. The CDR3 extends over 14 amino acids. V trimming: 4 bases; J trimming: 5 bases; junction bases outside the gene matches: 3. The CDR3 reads CASSQGQGVTEAFF. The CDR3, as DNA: TGTGCCAGCTCACAGGGACAGGGGGTAACTGAAGCTTTCTTT.

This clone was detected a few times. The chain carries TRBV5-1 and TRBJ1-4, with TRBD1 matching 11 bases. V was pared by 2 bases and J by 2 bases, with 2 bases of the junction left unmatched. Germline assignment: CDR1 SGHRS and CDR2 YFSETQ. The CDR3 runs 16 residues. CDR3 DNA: TGCGCCAGCAGCTTTGGACAGGGGGCCACTAATGAAAAACTGTTTTTT. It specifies CASSFGQGATNEKLFF.